This entry concerns a single TCR beta chain. Its target is not known. Sequencing used immunoSEQ multiplex PCR; TCRdb keeps in-frame clones, though not all of them. The sample includes roughly 500,000 clones, about 95% of them seen just once. The sample belongs to a study of shared clonotypes between healthy human individuals. Study background: CD8 memory received one plate per donor, CD8 naive two, CD4 memory three and CD4 naive three.

Study-wide points: Although depth was large, rarefaction showed that sequencing of the sorted subsets was incomplete.

The CDR3 length is 16 residues. Germline V gene data show CDR1 as SGHTA and CDR2 as FQGNSA. V lost 2 bases and J lost 1; bases outside the gene matches: 5. The chain couples TRBV7-2 to TRBJ2-5, with 9 bases aligning to TRBD1. The specimen was naive CD4+ T cells sorted from blood. Documented subset: CD45RA+ positively selected. The TCR was taken from a woman in her 30s in good health. CDR3 nucleotides: TGTGCCAGCAGCTTACGGGACAGGGAGGGCCAAGAGACCCAGTACTTC. This codes for CASSLRDREGQETQYF.